Below are 11 T cell receptor beta chains sequenced from a single sample in a study of control samples from healthy donors and cancer patients. The method was immunoSEQ multiplex PCR; TCRdb's version includes in-frame clones alone and lacks a portion of them. The table has 15,000 to 19,000 clones, over 70% seen once. The sample comprised PBMCs. These receptor sequences come from a woman aged 70-85 years with colorectal cancer.

This chain uses TRBV29-1 with TRBJ2-2; 7 bases are shared with TRBD1. Trimming at V came to 6 bases and at J to 1 base, leaving 5 bases not matched to a gene. This CDR3 has 14 residues. CDR1 SQVTM and CDR2 ANQGSEA come from the germline V gene. CDR3 protein: CSVGRQGNTGELFF. Here the CDR3 DNA reads TGCAGCGTAGGTAGACAGGGGAACACCGGGGAGCTGTTTTTT.

The CDR3 loop reads CASSLTGSTGELFF. The CDR3 nucleotides read TGTGCCAGCAGTTTAACAGGGAGCACCGGGGAGCTGTTTTTT. The chain joins TRBV27 to TRBJ2-2, with TRBD1 as a possible D gene (6 bases). Trimming stripped 2 bases from V and 4 bases from J, with 8 bases between. This CDR3 has 14 residues. Germline CDR1 reads MNHEY; CDR2 reads SMNVEV (reference sequence).

This chain connects TRBV6-5 to TRBJ2-5; D possibly matches TRBD1 or TRBD2 (6 bases each). Trimming took off 0 bases at V and 7 bases at J, with 15 bases between the two ends. CDR1 and CDR2 (germline): MNHEY, SVGAGI. The CDR3 consists of 15 residues. For the CDR3, the DNA is TGTGCCAGCAGTTACTCGAGAGGGGGAGGTGGGACCCAGTACTTC. This gives the protein CASSYSRGGGGTQYF.

The chain has TRBV7-9 and TRBJ2-7, with 7 bases aligning to TRBD2. CDR3 length: 16 residues. CDR1 SEHNR and CDR2 FQNEAQ come from the germline V gene (reference sequence). Trimming removed 6 bases from V and 0 bases from J; junction bases left unmatched: 11. CDR3 bases: TGTGCCAGCAGGAACTCGAGGGAGGGAGGCTCCTACGAGCAGTACTTC. It is translated as CASRNSREGGSYEQYF.

V gene TRBV18 combines with J gene TRBJ2-3, with TRBD1 matching over 10 bases. V dropped 3 bases and J dropped 6; count of bases not matched to a gene: 3. Germline lookup yields CDR1 KGHSH and CDR2 LQKENI. This CDR3 contains 14 residues. The CDR3 reads CASSPRQGADTQYF. The DNA of the CDR3 is TGTGCCAGCTCACCTAGACAGGGGGCGGATACGCAGTATTTT.

This clone was recorded once. The V call is TRBV19, the J call TRBJ2-1; perhaps TRBD2 as D (6 bases). Trimming pared 4 bases from V and 6 bases from J, leaving 13 bases between. The CDR3 totals 14 residues. CDR1 is LNHDA and CDR2 is SQIVND in the germline V gene (reference sequence). The CDR3 DNA reads TGTGCCAGTAGTAGGAGGGAAGTTGGCAATGAGCAGTTCTTC. It is translated as CASSRREVGNEQFF.

The chain joins TRBV11-2 to TRBJ2-3, with a possible D match to TRBD1 (6 bases). Trimming removed 3 bases from V and 5 bases from J, with 12 bases in between. Germline V lookup: CDR1 SGHAT, CDR2 FQNNGV. This CDR3 has 14 residues. The CDR3 DNA reads as TGTGCCAGCAGCTTGGGGGCGCCGGTAGATACGCAGTATTTT. Protein sequence: CASSLGAPVDTQYF.

CDR3 DNA: TGTGCCAGTAGTATCGATACAGGGACGAACACTGAAGCTTTCTTT. Its translation is CASSIDTGTNTEAFF. The rearrangement uses TRBV19 and TRBJ1-1, with D perhaps matching TRBD1 (6 bases). Germline V gene data show CDR1 as LNHDA and CDR2 as SQIVND (reference sequence). There are 15 residues in the CDR3. Trimming took 3 bases from V and 1 from J, leaving 12 bases between them.

V is TRBV6-2 or TRBV6-3 and J is TRBJ2-1; D may be TRBD1 (5 bases). V was pared by 4 bases and J by 7 bases, with 20 bases between. The CDR3 totals 16 residues. In germline, CDR1 is MNHEY, CDR2 SVGEGT. The CDR3 coding sequence is TGTGCCAGCAGTTTCCTACAGGTCGATGGAAGGAATGAGCAGTTCTTC. It translates to CASSFLQVDGRNEQFF.

The rearrangement links TRBV7-9 to TRBJ2-7; D unclear. This CDR3 comprises 14 residues. Germline V gives CDR1 SEHNR, CDR2 FQNEAQ (reference sequence). Trimming stripped 5 bases from V and 1 base from J, with 12 bases between. The CDR3 nucleotides are TGTGCCAGCAGCCCCCTAGTGGGGTCCTACGAGCAGTACTTC. Encoded protein: CASSPLVGSYEQYF.

The chain carries TRBV21-1 and TRBJ1-2. TRBV21-1 counts as a pseudogene. This CDR3 region has 14 residues. The CDR3 protein is CASSNWRRNYGYTF. The DNA of the CDR3 is TGTGCCAGCAGCAACTGGAGGCGGAACTATGGCTACACCTTC.